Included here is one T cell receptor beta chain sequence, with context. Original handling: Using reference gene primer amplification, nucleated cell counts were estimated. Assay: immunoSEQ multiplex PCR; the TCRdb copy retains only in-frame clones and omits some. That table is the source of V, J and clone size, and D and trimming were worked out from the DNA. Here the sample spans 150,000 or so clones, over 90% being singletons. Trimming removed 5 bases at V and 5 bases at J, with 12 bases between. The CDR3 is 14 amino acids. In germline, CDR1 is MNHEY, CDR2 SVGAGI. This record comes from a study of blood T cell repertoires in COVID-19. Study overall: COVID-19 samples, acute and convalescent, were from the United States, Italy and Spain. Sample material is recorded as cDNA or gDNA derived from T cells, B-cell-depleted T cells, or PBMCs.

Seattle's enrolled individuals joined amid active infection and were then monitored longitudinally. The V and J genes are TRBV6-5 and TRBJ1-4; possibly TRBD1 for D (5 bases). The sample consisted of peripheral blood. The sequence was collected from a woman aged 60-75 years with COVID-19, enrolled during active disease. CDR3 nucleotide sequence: TGTGCCAGCAGTCCCCCCGGGGGGAATGAAAAACTGTTTTTT. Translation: CASSPPGGNEKLFF.